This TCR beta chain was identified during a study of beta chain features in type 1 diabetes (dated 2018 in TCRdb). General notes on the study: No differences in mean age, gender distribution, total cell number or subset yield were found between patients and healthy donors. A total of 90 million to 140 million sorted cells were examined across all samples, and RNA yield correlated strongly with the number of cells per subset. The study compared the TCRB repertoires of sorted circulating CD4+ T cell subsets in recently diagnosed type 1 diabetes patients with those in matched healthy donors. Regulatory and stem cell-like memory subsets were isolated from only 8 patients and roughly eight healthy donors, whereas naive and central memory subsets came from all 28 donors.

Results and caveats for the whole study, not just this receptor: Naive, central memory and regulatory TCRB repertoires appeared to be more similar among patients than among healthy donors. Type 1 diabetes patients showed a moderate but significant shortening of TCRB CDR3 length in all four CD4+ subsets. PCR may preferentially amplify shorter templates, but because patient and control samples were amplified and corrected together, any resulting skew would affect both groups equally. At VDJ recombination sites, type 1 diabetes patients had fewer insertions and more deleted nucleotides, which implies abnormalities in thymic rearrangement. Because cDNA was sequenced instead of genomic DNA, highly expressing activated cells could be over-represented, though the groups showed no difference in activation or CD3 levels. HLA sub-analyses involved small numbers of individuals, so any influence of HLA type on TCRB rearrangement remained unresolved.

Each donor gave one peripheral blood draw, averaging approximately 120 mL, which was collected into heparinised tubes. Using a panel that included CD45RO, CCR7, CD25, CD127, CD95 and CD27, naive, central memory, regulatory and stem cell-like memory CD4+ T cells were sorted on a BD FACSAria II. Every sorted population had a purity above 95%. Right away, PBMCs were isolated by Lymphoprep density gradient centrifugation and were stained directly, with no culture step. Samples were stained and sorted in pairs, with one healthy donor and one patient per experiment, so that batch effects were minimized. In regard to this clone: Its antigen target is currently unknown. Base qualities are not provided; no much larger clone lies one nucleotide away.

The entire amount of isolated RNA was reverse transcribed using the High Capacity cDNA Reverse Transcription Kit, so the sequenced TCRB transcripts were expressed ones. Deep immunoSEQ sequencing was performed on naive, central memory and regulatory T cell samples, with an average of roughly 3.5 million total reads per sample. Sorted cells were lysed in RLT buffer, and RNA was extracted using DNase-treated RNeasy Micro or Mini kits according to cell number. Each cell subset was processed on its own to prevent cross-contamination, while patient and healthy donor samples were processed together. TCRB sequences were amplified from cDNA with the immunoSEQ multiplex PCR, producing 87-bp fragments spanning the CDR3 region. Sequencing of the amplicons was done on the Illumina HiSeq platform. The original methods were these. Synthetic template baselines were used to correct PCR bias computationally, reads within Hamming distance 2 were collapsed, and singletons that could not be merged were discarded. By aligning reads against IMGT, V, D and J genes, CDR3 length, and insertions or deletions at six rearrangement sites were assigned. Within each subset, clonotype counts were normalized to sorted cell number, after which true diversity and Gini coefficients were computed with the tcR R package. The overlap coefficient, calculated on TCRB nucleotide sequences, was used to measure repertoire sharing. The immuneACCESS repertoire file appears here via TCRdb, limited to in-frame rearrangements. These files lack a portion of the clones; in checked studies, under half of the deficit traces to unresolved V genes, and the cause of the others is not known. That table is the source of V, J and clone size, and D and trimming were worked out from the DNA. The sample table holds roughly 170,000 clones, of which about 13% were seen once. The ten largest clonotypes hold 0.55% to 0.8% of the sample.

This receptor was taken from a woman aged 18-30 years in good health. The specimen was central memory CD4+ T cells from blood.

The DNA is TGTGCCAGCAGCCAGGGTGGAGGGAGGGCCGTCGAGCAGTACTTC. It encodes CASSQGGGRAVEQYF. This chain joins TRBV7-9 to TRBJ2-7, and 7 junctional nucleotides match TRBD2. Taken from the germline V gene (reference sequence), the CDR1 and CDR2 loops are SEHNR and FQNEAQ. Clipping removes 5 bases from V and 6 bases from J, with 13 as the unmatched junction base count. Measured from the cysteine to the phenylalanine, the CDR3 is 15 residues long. The sequence is cut down to CDR3 DNA, 45 bases in frame from base 1. The CDR3, completed at both ends by the reference TRBV7-9 and TRBJ2-7 genes, gives the full variable domain DTGVSQNPRHKITKRGQNVTFRCDPISEHNRLYWYRQTLGQGPEFLTYFQNEAQLEKSRLLSDRFSAERPKGSFSTLEIQRTEQGDSAMYLCASSQGGGRAVEQYFGPGTRLTVT.